This is a list of T cell receptor beta chains from one sample in a study of blood T cell repertoires in COVID-19. The assay was immunoSEQ multiplex PCR, and TCRdb's table has in-frame clones only and misses some. The sample has about 150,000 clones, more than 80% seen once. The sequenced sample was peripheral blood. These receptors all come from a man aged 45-65 years with acute or convalescent COVID-19. Both conserved end residues are part of each CDR3. A D gene is named only where the DNA matches it firmly. Clone sizes are given selectively: once, few, many, or a class where the clone is expanded.

d_call: TRBD2
clone_size: NA
v_call: TRBV6-5
j_call: TRBJ2-1
cdr3_aa: CASGGGGSYNEQFF
cdr3_nt: TGTGCCAGCGGGGGGGGAGGGTCCTACAATGAGCAGTTCTTC

d_call: TRBD1
clone_size: NA
v_call: TRBV9
j_call: TRBJ2-3
cdr3_aa: CASSPRTGGTDTQYF
cdr3_nt: TGTGCCAGCAGCCCCCGGACAGGGGGAACAGATACGCAGTATTTT

d_call: NA
clone_size: NA
v_call: TRBV9
j_call: TRBJ2-1
cdr3_aa: CASSVGVAQYNEQFF
cdr3_nt: TGTGCCAGCAGCGTAGGGGTAGCCCAGTACAATGAGCAGTTCTTC

d_call: NA
clone_size: NA
v_call: TRBV19
j_call: TRBJ2-7
cdr3_aa: CATSWARGNYEQYF
cdr3_nt: TGTGCCACGAGTTGGGCCAGAGGGAACTACGAGCAGTACTTC

d_call: NA
clone_size: NA
v_call: TRBV27
j_call: TRBJ2-6
cdr3_aa: CASSLLDSSGANVLTF
cdr3_nt: TGTGCCAGCAGTTTACTCGACAGCTCTGGGGCCAACGTCCTGACTTTC

d_call: TRBD1
clone_size: NA
v_call: TRBV29-1
j_call: TRBJ1-2
cdr3_aa: CSVPGQGGGYTF
cdr3_nt: TGCAGCGTCCCGGGACAGGGCGGAGGCTACACCTTC

d_call: TRBD1
clone_size: NA
v_call: TRBV5-8
j_call: TRBJ1-3
cdr3_aa: CASSLEGAAGNTIYF
cdr3_nt: TGTGCCAGCAGCTTGGAGGGGGCGGCTGGAAACACCATATATTTT

d_call: NA
clone_size: NA
v_call: TRBV7-7
j_call: TRBJ1-1
cdr3_aa: CASSFRMNTEAFF
cdr3_nt: TGTGCTAGCAGCTTCAGGATGAACACTGAAGCTTTCTTT

d_call: NA
clone_size: NA
v_call: TRBV13
j_call: TRBJ2-5
cdr3_aa: CASSTLGGLKTQYF
cdr3_nt: TGTGCCAGCAGCACCCTCGGGGGGCTAAAGACCCAGTACTTC

d_call: NA
clone_size: NA
v_call: TRBV1
j_call: TRBJ2-1
cdr3_aa: CTSPSRFYNEQFF
cdr3_nt: TGCACCAGCCCTAGCAGATTCTACAATGAGCAGTTCTTC

d_call: TRBD1
clone_size: NA
v_call: TRBV27
j_call: TRBJ2-3
cdr3_aa: CASSLARDRSTDTQYF
cdr3_nt: TGTGCCAGCAGTTTAGCCCGGGACAGGAGCACAGATACGCAGTATTTT

d_call: NA
clone_size: NA
v_call: TRBV3-1/TRBV3-2
j_call: TRBJ1-1
cdr3_aa: CASSQVPGGDTEAFF
cdr3_nt: TGTGCCAGCAGCCAAGTCCCGGGAGGTGACACTGAAGCTTTCTTT

d_call: NA
clone_size: NA
v_call: TRBV7-9
j_call: TRBJ1-3
cdr3_aa: CASSLLSGNTIYF
cdr3_nt: TGTGCCAGCAGCTTATTATCCGGAAACACCATATATTTT

d_call: NA
clone_size: NA
v_call: TRBV28
j_call: TRBJ1-5
cdr3_aa: CASSRQNNQPQHF
cdr3_nt: TGTGCCAGCAGTAGACAGAACAATCAGCCCCAGCATTTT

d_call: NA
clone_size: once
v_call: TRBV11-3
j_call: TRBJ2-2
cdr3_aa: CASSFVGRGVSGELFF
cdr3_nt: TGTGCCAGCAGCTTTGTGGGCAGGGGGGTCTCCGGGGAGCTGTTTTTT

d_call: NA
clone_size: once
v_call: TRBV10-3
j_call: TRBJ1-5
cdr3_aa: CAISEVRGGADQPQHF
cdr3_nt: TGTGCCATCAGTGAGGTCCGGGGGGGAGCAGATCAGCCCCAGCATTTT

d_call: NA
clone_size: NA
v_call: TRBV2
j_call: TRBJ1-2
cdr3_aa: CASSEAGGGGNGYTF
cdr3_nt: TGTGCCAGCAGTGAAGCCGGGGGAGGAGGGAATGGCTACACCTTC

d_call: TRBD1
clone_size: NA
v_call: TRBV19
j_call: TRBJ1-1
cdr3_aa: CASTEGQRFMNTEAFF
cdr3_nt: TGTGCCAGTACCGAGGGACAGCGTTTCATGAACACTGAAGCTTTCTTT

d_call: TRBD1
clone_size: NA
v_call: TRBV28
j_call: TRBJ1-2
cdr3_aa: CASSLGQGGGYTF
cdr3_nt: TGTGCCAGCAGTTTGGGACAGGGAGGGGGCTACACCTTC

d_call: TRBD1
clone_size: NA
v_call: TRBV5-1
j_call: TRBJ1-2
cdr3_aa: CASSLDRPNYGYTF
cdr3_nt: TGCGCCAGCAGCCTGGACAGGCCCAACTATGGCTACACCTTC

d_call: NA
clone_size: once
v_call: TRBV19
j_call: TRBJ2-4
cdr3_aa: CASNPRWGEGEYF
cdr3_nt: TGTGCCAGTAACCCACGTTGGGGTGAAGGGGAGTACTTC

d_call: NA
clone_size: NA
v_call: TRBV3-1/TRBV3-2
j_call: TRBJ1-3
cdr3_aa: CASSQDLGVRAEGNTIYF
cdr3_nt: TGTGCCAGCAGCCAAGATCTTGGCGTCAGGGCCGAAGGAAACACCATATATTTT

d_call: TRBD2
clone_size: NA
v_call: TRBV5-1
j_call: TRBJ2-2
cdr3_aa: CASSLAASGTGELFF
cdr3_nt: TGCGCCAGCAGCTTGGCGGCTAGCGGGACCGGGGAGCTGTTTTTT

d_call: TRBD1
clone_size: NA
v_call: TRBV11-1
j_call: TRBJ2-7
cdr3_aa: CASSRQGHEQYF
cdr3_nt: TGTGCCAGCAGCCGACAGGGGCACGAGCAGTACTTC